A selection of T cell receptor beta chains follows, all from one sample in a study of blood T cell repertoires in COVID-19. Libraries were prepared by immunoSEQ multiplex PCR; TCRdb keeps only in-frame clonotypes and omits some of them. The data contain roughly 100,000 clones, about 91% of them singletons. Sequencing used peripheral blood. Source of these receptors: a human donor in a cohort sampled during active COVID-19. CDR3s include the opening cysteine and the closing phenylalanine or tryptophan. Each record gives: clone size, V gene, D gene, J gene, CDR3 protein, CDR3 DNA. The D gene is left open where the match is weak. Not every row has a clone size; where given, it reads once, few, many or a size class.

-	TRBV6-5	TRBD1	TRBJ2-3	CASNEDRERDTQYF	TGTGCCAGCAACGAAGACAGGGAGAGAGATACGCAGTATTTT
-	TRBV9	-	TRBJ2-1	CASSSPFSGTEQFF	TGTGCCAGCAGCTCTCCCTTTAGTGGGACAGAGCAGTTCTTC
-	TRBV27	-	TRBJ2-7	CASSLQGPYEQYF	TGTGCCAGCAGTTTACAGGGCCCCTACGAGCAGTACTTC
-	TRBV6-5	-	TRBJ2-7	CASKTTGSGEQYF	TGTGCCAGCAAAACTACAGGGTCCGGGGAGCAGTACTTC
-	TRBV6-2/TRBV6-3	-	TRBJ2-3	CASSYWGEDTQYF	TGTGCCAGCAGTTACTGGGGGGAAGATACGCAGTATTTT
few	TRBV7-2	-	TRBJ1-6	CASSLTISPLHF	TGTGCCAGCAGCCTCACAATTTCACCCCTCCACTTT
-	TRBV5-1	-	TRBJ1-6	CASRREGNSPLHF	TGCGCCAGCAGGAGGGAAGGTAATTCACCCCTCCACTTT
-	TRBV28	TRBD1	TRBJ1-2	CASSLLDRGVYGYTF	TGTGCCAGCAGTTTATTGGACAGGGGCGTCTATGGCTACACCTTC
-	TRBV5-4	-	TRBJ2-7	CASSLDGTPYEQYF	TGTGCCAGCAGCCTGGACGGGACTCCATACGAGCAGTACTTC
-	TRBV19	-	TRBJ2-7	CASSGAYEQYF	TGTGCCAGTAGCGGAGCCTACGAGCAGTACTTC
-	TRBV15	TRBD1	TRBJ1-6	CATSRDRADSPLHF	TGTGCCACCAGCAGGGACAGGGCAGATTCACCCCTCCACTTT
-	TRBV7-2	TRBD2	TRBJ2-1	CASSLGYGGYEQFF	TGTGCCAGCAGCTTAGGCTACGGGGGGTATGAGCAGTTCTTC
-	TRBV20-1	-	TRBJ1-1	CSAGDFAEAFF	TGCAGTGCTGGGGACTTCGCTGAAGCTTTCTTT
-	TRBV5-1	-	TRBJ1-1	CASRAVPAGTEAFF	TGCGCCAGCAGAGCGGTTCCGGCTGGGACTGAAGCTTTCTTT
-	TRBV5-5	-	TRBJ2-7	CASSLPGLYEQYF	TGTGCCAGCAGCTTGCCGGGACTCTACGAGCAGTACTTC
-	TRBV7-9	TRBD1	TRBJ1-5	CASSLALGTAQTNQPQHF	TGTGCCAGCAGCTTAGCGCTCGGGACAGCCCAAACCAATCAGCCCCAGCATTTT
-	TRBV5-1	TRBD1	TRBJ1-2	CASSLGDSTYGYTF	TGCGCCAGCAGCTTAGGGGACAGCACTTATGGCTACACCTTC
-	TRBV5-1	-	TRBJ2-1	CASSSLSGRIYNEQFF	TGCGCCAGCAGCTCCCTGTCAGGGAGGATATACAATGAGCAGTTCTTC
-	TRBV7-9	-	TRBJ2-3	CASRITSTSTDTQYF	TGTGCCAGCAGAATTACTAGCACGAGCACAGATACGCAGTATTTT
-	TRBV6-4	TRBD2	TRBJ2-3	CASSDSSGGADTQYF	TGTGCCAGCAGTGACTCGAGCGGGGGGGCAGATACGCAGTATTTT
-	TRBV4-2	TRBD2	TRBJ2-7	CASSHGTSGGLEQYF	TGTGCCAGCAGCCACGGGACTAGCGGGGGCCTTGAGCAGTACTTC
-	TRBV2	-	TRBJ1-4	CASSDRWSNEKLFF	TGTGCCAGCAGTGACAGGTGGTCTAATGAAAAACTGTTTTTT
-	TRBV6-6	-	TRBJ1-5	CASSLQGRGSNQPQHF	TGTGCCAGCAGTCTCCAAGGGAGGGGTTCCAATCAGCCCCAGCATTTT
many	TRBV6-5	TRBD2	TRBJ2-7	CASTSGRALEQYF	TGTGCCAGCACTAGCGGGAGGGCTCTCGAGCAGTACTTC
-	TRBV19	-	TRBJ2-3	CASSLGTDTQYF	TGTGCCAGTAGTCTTGGCACAGATACGCAGTATTTT
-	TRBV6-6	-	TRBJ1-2	CASSSPRENYGYTF	TGTGCCAGCAGTTCGCCTCGGGAGAACTATGGCTACACCTTC
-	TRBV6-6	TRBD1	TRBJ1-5	CASSSPGTGSQPQHF	TGTGCCAGCAGTTCCCCGGGGACAGGGAGCCAGCCCCAGCATTTT
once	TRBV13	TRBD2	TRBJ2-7	CASSFGTSTSEQYF	TGTGCCAGCAGCTTCGGGACTAGCACTAGCGAGCAGTACTTC
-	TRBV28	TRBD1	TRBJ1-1	CASRNPGQFTEAFF	TGTGCCAGCCGGAATCCGGGACAGTTCACTGAAGCTTTCTTT
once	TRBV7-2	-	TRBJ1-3	CASSLGPTAGGNTIYF	TGTGCCAGCAGCTTAGGCCCGACAGCCGGTGGAAACACCATATATTTT
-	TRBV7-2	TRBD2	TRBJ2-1	CASSLGVQRGGNNEQFF	TGTGCCAGCAGCTTAGGGGTGCAGCGGGGGGGCAACAATGAGCAGTTCTTC
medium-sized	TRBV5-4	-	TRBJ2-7	CASSLDRSGEQYF	TGTGCCAGCAGCCTAGACCGTTCGGGCGAGCAGTACTTC
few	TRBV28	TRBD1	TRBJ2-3	CASSSPDRGLVTQYF	TGTGCCAGCAGTTCCCCGGACAGGGGGCTTGTTACGCAGTATTTT
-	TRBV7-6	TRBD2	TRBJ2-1	CASSLSGGANNEQFF	TGTGCCAGCAGCTTGAGCGGGGGGGCGAACAATGAGCAGTTCTTC
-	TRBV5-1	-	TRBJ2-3	CASCPTGASTDTQYF	TGCGCCAGTTGTCCGACAGGAGCTAGCACAGATACGCAGTATTTT
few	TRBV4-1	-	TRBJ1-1	CASSQGADEAFF	TGCGCCAGCAGCCAAGGTGCGGATGAAGCTTTCTTT
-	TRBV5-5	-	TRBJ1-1	CASSFTQGMNTEAFF	TGTGCCAGCAGCTTCACCCAGGGAATGAACACTGAAGCTTTCTTT
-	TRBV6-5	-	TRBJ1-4	CASGRGYEKLFF	TGTGCCAGTGGCAGGGGATATGAAAAACTGTTTTTT
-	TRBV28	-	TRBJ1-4	CASLRPPGKLFF	TGTGCCAGCCTGAGACCTCCGGGAAAACTGTTTTTT
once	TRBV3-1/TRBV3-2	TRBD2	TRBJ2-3	CASSQAELAGGTDTQYF	TGTGCCAGCAGCCAAGCGGAACTAGCGGGAGGGACAGATACGCAGTATTTT
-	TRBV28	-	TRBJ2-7	CASSYPLGQGSSYEQYF	TGTGCCAGCAGTTACCCCTTGGGGCAGGGAAGCTCCTACGAGCAGTACTTC
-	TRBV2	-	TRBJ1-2	CASSEDSYYGYTF	TGTGCCAGCAGTGAAGACAGTTACTATGGCTACACCTTC
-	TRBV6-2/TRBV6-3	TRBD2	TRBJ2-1	CASSPLAGAYEQFF	TGTGCCAGCAGTCCACTAGCGGGAGCTTATGAGCAGTTCTTC
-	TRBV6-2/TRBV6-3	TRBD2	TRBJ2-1	CASSYFLAGAPGEQFF	TGTGCCAGCAGTTACTTCCTAGCGGGAGCCCCGGGTGAGCAGTTCTTC
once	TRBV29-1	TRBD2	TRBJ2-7	CSVEDGLAGEYEQYF	TGCAGCGTTGAAGATGGACTAGCGGGAGAATACGAGCAGTACTTC
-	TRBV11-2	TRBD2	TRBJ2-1	CASSSLGGLAGDNEQFF	TGTGCCAGCAGTTCATTAGGGGGGCTAGCGGGAGACAATGAGCAGTTCTTC
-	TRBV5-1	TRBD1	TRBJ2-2	CASSRQGAGELFF	TGCGCCAGCAGCAGACAGGGGGCCGGGGAGCTGTTTTTT
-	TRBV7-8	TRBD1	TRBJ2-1	CASSLEGQGVNEQFF	TGTGCCAGCAGCCTCGAGGGACAGGGGGTCAATGAGCAGTTCTTC
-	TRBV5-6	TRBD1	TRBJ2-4	CASSFPTGSKNIQYF	TGTGCCAGCAGCTTCCCGACAGGGTCCAAAAACATTCAGTACTTC
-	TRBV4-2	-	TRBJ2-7	CASSQLGRGTYEQYF	TGTGCCAGCAGCCAACTCGGGCGGGGAACCTACGAGCAGTACTTC
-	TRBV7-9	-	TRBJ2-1	CASSLNEGERVPNNEQFF	TGTGCCAGCAGCTTAAACGAGGGTGAGAGGGTCCCCAACAATGAGCAGTTCTTC